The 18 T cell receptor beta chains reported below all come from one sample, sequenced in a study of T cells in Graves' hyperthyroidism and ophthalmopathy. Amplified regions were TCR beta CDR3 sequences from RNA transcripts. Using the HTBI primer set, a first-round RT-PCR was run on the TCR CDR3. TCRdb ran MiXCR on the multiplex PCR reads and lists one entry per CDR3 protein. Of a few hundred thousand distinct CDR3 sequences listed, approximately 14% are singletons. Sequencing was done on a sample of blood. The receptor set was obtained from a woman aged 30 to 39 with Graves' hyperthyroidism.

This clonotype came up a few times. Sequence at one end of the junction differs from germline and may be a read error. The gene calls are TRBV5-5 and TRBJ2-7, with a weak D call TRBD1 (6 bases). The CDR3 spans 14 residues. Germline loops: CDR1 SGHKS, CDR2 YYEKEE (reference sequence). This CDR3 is CVSSLALGQNEQYF. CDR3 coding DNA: TGTGTCAGCAGCTTGGCCCTCGGACAGAACGAGCAGTACTTC. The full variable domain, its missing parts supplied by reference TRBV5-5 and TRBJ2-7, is DAGVTQSPTHLIKTRGQQVTLRCSPISGHKSVSWYQQVLGQGPQFIFQYYEKEERGRGNFPDRFSARQFPNYSSELNVNALLLGDSALYLCVSSLALGQNEQYFGPGTRLTVT.

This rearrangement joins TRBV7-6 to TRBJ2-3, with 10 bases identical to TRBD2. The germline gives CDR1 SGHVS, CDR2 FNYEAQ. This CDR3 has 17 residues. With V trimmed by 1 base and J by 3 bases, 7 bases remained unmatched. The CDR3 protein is CASSLVPSGSGTDTQYF. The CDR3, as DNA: TGTGCCAGCAGCTTAGTCCCTAGCGGGAGCGGAACAGATACGCAGTATTTT.

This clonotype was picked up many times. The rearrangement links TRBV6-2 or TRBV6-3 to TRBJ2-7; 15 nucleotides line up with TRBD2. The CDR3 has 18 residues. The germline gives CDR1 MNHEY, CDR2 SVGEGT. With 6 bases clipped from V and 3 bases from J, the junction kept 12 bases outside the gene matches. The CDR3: CASSHPGLAGGPFYEQYF. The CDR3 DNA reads TGTGCCAGCAGCCATCCTGGACTAGCGGGAGGGCCTTTCTACGAGCAGTACTTC.

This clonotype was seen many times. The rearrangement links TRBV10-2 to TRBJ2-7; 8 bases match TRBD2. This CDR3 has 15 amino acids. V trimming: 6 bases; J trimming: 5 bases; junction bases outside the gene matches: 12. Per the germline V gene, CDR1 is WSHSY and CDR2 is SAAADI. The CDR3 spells CASSAPGTRRHEQYF. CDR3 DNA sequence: TGCGCCAGCAGCGCCCCCGGGACTAGAAGGCACGAGCAGTACTTC.

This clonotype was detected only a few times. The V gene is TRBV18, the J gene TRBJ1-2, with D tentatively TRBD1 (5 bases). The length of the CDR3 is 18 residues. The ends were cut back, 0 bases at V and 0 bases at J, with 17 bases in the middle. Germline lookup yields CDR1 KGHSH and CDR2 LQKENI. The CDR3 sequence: CASSPPIGRQGANYGYTF. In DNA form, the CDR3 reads TGTGCCAGCTCACCACCAATCGGGCGGCAGGGTGCTAACTATGGCTACACCTTC.

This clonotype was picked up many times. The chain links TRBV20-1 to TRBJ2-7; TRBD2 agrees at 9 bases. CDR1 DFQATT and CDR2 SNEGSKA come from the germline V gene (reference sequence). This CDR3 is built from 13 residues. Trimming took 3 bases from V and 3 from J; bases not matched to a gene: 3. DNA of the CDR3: TGCAGTGCTAGGCGGGAGGGCCGCTACGAGCAGTACTTC. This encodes CSARREGRYEQYF.

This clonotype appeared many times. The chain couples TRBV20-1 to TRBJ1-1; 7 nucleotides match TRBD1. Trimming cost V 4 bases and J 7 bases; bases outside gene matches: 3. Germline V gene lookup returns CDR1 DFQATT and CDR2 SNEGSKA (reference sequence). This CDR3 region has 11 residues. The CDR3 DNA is TGCAGTGCTATACAGGGGATTGAAGCTTTCTTT. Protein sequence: CSAIQGIEAFF.

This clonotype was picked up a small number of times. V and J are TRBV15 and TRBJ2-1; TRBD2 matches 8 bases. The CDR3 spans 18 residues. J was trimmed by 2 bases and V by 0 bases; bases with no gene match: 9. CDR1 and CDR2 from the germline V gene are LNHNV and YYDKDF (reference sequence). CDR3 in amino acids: CATSRDGAGRAPYNEQFF. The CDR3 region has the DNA TGTGCCACCAGCAGAGATGGGGCCGGGAGGGCCCCCTACAATGAGCAGTTCTTC. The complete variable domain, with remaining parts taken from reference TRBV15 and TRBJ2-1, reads DAMVIQNPRYQVTQFGKPVTLSCSQTLNHNVMYWYQQKSSQAPKLLFHYYDKDFNNEADTPDNFQSRRPNTSFCFLDIRSPGLGDTAMYLCATSRDGAGRAPYNEQFFGPGTRLTVL.

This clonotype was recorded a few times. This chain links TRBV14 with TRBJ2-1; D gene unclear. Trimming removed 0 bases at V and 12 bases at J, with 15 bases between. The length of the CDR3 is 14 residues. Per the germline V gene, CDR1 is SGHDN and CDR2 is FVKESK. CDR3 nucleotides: TGTGCCAGCAGCCAAGAGTTTCGAACGGCGGTGCAGTTCTTC. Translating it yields CASSQEFRTAVQFF. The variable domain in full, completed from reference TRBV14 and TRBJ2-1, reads EAGVTQFPSHSVIEKGQTVTLRCDPISGHDNLYWYRRVMGKEIKFLLHFVKESKQDESGMPNNRFLAERTGGTYSTLKVQPAELEDSGVYFCASSQEFRTAVQFFGPGTRLTVL.

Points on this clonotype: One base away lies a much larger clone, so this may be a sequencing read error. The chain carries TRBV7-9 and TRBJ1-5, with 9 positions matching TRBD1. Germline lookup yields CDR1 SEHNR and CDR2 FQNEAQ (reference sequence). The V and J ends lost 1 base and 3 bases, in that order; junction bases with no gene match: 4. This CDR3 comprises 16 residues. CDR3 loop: CASSLGTGDDNQPQHF. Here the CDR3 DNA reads TGTGCCAGCAGCTTAGGGACAGGGGATGACAATCAGCCCCAGCATTTT.

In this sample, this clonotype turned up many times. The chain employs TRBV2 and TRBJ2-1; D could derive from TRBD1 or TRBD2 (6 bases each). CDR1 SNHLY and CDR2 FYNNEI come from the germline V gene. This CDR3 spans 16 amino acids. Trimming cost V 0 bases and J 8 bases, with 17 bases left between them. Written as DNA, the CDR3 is TGTGCCAGCAGTGAAGCGGGGGCGGGATATGAGGATGAGCAGTTCTTC. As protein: CASSEAGAGYEDEQFF.

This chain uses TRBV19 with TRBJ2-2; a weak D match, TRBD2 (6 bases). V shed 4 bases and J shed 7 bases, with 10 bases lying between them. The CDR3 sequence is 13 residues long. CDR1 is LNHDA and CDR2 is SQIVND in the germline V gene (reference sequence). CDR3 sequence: CASSKGLIGELFF. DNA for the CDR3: TGTGCCAGTAGTAAAGGACTAATCGGGGAGCTGTTTTTT.

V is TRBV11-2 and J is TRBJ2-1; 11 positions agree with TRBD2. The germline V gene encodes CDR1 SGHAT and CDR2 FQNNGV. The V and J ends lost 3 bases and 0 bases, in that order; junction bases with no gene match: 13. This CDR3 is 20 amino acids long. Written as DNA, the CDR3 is TGTGCCAGCAGCTTCCCTTTCGGGACTAGCGGCAGGAGCTCCTACAATGAGCAGTTCTTC. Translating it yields CASSFPFGTSGRSSYNEQFF.

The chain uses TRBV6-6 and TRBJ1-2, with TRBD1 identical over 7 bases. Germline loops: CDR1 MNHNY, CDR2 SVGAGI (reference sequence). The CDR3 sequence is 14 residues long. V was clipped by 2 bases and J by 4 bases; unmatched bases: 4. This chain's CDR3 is CASSYVTGIYGYTF. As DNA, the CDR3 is TGTGCCAGCAGTTACGTGACAGGGATCTATGGCTACACCTTC.

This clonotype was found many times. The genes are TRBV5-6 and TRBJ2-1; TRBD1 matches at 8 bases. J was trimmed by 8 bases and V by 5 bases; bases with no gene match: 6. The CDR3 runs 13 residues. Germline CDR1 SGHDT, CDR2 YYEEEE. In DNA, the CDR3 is TGTGCCAGCAGACCAACAGGGGGTGATGAGCAGTTCTTC. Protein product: CASRPTGGDEQFF.

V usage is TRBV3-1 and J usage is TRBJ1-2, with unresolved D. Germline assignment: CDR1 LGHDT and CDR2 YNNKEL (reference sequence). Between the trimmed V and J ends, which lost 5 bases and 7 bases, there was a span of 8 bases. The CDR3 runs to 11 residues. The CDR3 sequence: CASSSTFGYTF. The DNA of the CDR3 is TGTGCCAGCAGCTCGACATTTGGCTACACCTTC.

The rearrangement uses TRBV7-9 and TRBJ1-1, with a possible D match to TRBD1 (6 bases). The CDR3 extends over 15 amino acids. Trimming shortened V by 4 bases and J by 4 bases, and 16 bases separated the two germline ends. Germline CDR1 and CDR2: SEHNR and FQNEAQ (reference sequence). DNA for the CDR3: TGTGCCAGCAGCTCCAAACAGGGAGTCCGCACTGAAGCTTTCTTT. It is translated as CASSSKQGVRTEAFF.

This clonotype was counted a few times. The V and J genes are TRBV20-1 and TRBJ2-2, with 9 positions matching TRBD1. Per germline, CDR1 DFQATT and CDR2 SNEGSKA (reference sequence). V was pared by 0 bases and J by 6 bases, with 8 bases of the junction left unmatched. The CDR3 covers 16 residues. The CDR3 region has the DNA TGCAGTGCTAGAGATGTGACAGGGGGTATTTCCGGGGAGCTGTTTTTT. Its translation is CSARDVTGGISGELFF.